This T cell receptor beta chain was sequenced during a study of shared clonotypes between healthy human individuals. Study results and limitations: Enrolling few donors narrowed the genetic and exposure-history diversity that was represented. Estimated clonotype richness was generally higher in naive than memory subsets.

In the case of this clone: Its specificity is not known.

The table came from immunoSEQ multiplex PCR; TCRdb's copy has only in-frame clones and leaves some out. Found here are around 610,000 clones, approximately 96% of them singletons; the top ten hold less than 0.13%. V shed 7 bases and J shed 0 bases, with 10 bases lying between them. The germline CDR1 and CDR2 sequences are MDHEN and SYDVKM. This CDR3 comprises 14 residues. Cells designated naive CD8 were CD45RO-negative and were positively selected for CCR7, with terminally differentiated effector memory CD45RA+ cells excluded. Donors were Caucasian adults residing in Nashville, Tennessee, USA. The chain recombines TRBV28 with TRBJ1-5; D remains unclear. Sequences were obtained from naive CD8+ T cells sorted from blood. This receptor was identified in a woman in her 30s in good health. CDR3 nucleotides: TGTGCCAGCAAAAGGGTCAATAGCAATCAGCCCCAGCATTTT. The encoded protein is CASKRVNSNQPQHF.